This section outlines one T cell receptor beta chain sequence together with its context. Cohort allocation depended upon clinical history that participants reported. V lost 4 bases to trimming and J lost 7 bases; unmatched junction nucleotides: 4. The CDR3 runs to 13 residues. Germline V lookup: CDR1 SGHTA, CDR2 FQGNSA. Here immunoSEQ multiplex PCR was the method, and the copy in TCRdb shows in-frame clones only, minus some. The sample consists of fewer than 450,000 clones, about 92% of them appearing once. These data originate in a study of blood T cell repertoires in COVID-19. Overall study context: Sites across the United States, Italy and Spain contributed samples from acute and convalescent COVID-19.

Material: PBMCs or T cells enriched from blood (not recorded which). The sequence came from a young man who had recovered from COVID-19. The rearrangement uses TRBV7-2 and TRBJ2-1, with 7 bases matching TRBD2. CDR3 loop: CASSWVGGNEQFF. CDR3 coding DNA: TGTGCCAGCAGCTGGGTCGGGGGGAATGAGCAGTTCTTC.